Sequencing of this T cell receptor (beta chain) was carried out in a study of T cell repertoires in cytomegalovirus infection. Turning to the study itself: CMV infection and matching HLA type were both indicated by public TCR beta signatures.

TCRdb independently ran MiXCR on the reads; one entry per CDR3 protein. The sample lists fewer than 1,000,000 distinct CDR3 sequences; around 32% were seen once. Concerning this clonotype itself: What it binds is unknown.

The TCR comes from a human donor in good health (CMV status not recorded). Some clones in this sample may be carry-over from other donors' samples. The source material was cultured CD8+ T cells from PBMCs, sampled from culture after CMV antigen stimulation.

CDR3 nucleotide sequence: TGTGCCAGCAGCCAAGATTGGGGACTAGCGGGTAGCACAGATACGCAGTATTTT. This codes for CASSQDWGLAGSTDTQYF. The chain joins TRBV4-2 to TRBJ2-3; 12 bases map to TRBD2. The CDR3 covers 18 residues. Germline V gene data show CDR1 as LGHNA and CDR2 as YNFKEQ. V lost 0 bases, J lost 0 bases, and 4 bases stayed unmatched.